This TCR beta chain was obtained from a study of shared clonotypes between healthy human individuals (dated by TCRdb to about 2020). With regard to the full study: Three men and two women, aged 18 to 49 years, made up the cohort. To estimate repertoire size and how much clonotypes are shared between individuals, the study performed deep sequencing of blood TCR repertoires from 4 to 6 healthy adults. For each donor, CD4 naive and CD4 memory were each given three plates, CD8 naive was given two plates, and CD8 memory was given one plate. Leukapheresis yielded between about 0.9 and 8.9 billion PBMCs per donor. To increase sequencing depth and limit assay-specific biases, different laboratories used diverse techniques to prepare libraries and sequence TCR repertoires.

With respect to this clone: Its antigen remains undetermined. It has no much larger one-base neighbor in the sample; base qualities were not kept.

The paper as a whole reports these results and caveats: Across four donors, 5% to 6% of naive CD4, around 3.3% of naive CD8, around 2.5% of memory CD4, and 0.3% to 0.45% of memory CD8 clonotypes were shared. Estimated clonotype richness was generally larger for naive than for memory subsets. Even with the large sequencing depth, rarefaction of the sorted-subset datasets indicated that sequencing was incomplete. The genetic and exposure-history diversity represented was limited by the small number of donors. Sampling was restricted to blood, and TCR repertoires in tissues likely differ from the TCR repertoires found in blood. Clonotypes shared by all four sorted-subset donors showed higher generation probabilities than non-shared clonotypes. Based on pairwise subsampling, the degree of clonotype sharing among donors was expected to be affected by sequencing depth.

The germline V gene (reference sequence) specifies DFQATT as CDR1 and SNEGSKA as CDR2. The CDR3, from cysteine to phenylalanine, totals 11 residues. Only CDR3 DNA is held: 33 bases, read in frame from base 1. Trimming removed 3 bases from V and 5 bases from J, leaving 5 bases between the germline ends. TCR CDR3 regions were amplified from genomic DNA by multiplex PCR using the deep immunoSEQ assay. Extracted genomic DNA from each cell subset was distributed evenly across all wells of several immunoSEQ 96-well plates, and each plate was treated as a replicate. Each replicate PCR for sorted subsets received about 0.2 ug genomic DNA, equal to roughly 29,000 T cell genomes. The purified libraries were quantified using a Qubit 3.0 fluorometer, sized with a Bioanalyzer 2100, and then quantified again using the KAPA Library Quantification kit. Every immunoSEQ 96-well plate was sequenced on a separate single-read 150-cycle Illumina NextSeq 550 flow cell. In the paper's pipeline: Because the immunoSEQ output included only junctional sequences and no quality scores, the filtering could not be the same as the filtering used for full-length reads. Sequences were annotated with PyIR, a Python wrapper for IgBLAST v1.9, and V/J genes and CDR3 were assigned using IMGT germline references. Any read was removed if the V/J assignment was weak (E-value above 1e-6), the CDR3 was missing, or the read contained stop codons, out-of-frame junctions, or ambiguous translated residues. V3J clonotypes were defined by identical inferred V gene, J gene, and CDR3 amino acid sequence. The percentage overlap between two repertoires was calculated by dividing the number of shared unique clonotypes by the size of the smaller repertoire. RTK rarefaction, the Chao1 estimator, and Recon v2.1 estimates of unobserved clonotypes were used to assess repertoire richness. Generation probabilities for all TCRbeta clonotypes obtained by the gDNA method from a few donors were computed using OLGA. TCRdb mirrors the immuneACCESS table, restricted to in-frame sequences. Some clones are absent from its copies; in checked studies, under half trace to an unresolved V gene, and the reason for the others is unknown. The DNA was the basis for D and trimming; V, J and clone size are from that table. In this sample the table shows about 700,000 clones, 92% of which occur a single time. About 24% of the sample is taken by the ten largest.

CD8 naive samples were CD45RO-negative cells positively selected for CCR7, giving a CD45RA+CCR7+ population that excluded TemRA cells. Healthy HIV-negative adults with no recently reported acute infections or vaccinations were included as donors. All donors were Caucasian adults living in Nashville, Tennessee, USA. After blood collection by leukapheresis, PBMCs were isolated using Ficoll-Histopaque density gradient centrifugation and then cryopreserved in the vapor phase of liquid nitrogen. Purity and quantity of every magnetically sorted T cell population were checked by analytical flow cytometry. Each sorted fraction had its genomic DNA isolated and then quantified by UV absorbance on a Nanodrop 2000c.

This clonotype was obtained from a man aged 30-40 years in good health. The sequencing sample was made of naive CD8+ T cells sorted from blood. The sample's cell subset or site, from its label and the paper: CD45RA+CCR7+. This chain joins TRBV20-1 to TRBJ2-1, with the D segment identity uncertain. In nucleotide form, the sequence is TGCAGTGCTAGTAAGGACAATGAGCAGTTCTTC. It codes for CSASKDNEQFF.